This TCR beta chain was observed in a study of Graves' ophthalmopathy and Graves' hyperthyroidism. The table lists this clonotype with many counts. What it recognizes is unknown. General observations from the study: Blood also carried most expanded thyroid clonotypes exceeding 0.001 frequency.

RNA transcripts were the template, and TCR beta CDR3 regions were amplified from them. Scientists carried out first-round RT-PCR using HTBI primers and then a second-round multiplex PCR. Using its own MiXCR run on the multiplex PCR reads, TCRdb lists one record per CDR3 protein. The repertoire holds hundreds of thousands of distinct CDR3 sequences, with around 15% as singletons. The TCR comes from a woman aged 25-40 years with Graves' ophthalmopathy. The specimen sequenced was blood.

The CDR3 bases are TGTGCCAGCAGTTACCCTAGCGGAGAGACCCAGTACTTC. It encodes CASSYPSGETQYF. This chain connects TRBV12-3 or TRBV12-4 to TRBJ2-5; 7 nucleotides line up with TRBD2. CDR3 length: 13 residues. With 4 bases clipped from V and 4 bases from J, the junction kept 3 bases outside the gene matches.